Presented here are 31 T cell receptor beta chains from one specimen sequenced in a study of glioma-infiltrating T cells after dendritic cell vaccination. This table comes from immunoSEQ multiplex PCR, and its TCRdb copy is limited to in-frame clones, with some not included. This table has some 90,000 clones, roughly four fifths appearing once. Indicated time point: after dendritic cell vaccination, including at tumor progression/relapse. Sequenced here: blood, sampled after dendritic cell vaccination. The receptors derive from a human donor with glioblastoma.

This clone turned up a few times. This sequence joins TRBV5-1 and TRBJ2-1; TRBD2 matches at 11 bases. The CDR3 loop spans 15 amino acids. CDR1 SGHRS and CDR2 YFSETQ come from the germline V gene. Germline trimming cut 1 base from V and 10 bases from J; bases unmatched to any gene: 7. In DNA form, the CDR3 reads TGCGCCAGCAGCTTGTCCCTAGCGGGAGGACGCGAGCAGTTCTTC. Translating it yields CASSLSLAGGREQFF.

The chain carries TRBV29-1 and TRBJ2-6, with D perhaps matching TRBD2 (5 bases). V shed 3 bases and J shed 2 bases, with 5 bases lying between them. CDR3 size: 13 residues. Germline V gene lookup returns CDR1 SQVTM and CDR2 ANQGSEA. CDR3 nucleotide sequence: TGCAGCGTTGAGGAGGCTGGGGCCAACGTCCTGACTTTC. Protein sequence: CSVEEAGANVLTF.

Here the CDR3 reads CASSLSGTGNTGELFF. Written as DNA, the CDR3 is TGTGCCAGCAGTTTATCAGGGACAGGCAACACCGGGGAGCTGTTTTTT. The V call is TRBV27, the J call TRBJ2-2; 8 bases line up with TRBD1. The CDR3 is 16 amino acids. From germline, CDR1 is MNHEY and CDR2 SMNVEV (reference sequence). The V and J ends lost 0 bases and 2 bases, in that order; junction bases with no gene match: 2.

The chain combines TRBV2 with TRBJ2-3; 7 bases map to TRBD2. From germline, CDR1 is SNHLY and CDR2 FYNNEI. The CDR3 totals 15 residues. The junction had 5 bases not matched to a gene; V was cut back by 5 bases and J by 0 bases. The CDR3 coding sequence is TGTGCCAGCAGTTTCCTACTAGCGAGCACAGATACGCAGTATTTT. It codes for CASSFLLASTDTQYF.

The rearrangement links TRBV18 to TRBJ1-2; the match to TRBD1 covers 9 bases. From germline, CDR1 is KGHSH and CDR2 LQKENI. The CDR3 spans 13 residues. J was trimmed by 6 bases and V by 3 bases; bases with no gene match: 2. The CDR3 sequence: CASSPDRGNGYTF. DNA for the CDR3: TGTGCCAGCTCACCCGACAGGGGGAATGGCTACACCTTC. The entire variable domain, with the rest obtained from reference TRBV18 and TRBJ1-2, is as follows: NAGVMQNPRHLVRRRGQEARLRCSPMKGHSHVYWYRQLPEEGLKFMVYLQKENIIDESGMPKERFSAEFPKEGPSILRIQQVVRGDSAAYFCASSPDRGNGYTFGSGTRLTVV.

The rearrangement links TRBV6-5 to TRBJ2-1; 11 nucleotides align to TRBD1. J gave up 7 bases and V 6 bases, and 8 bases lay outside the gene matches. Germline V gives CDR1 MNHEY, CDR2 SVGAGI. The CDR3 sequence is 15 residues long. Here the CDR3 DNA reads TGTGCCAGCAGCGCCGGGACAGGGGGTAGGAATGAGCAGTTCTTC. Translated: CASSAGTGGRNEQFF.

CDR3 DNA: TGTGCCAGCAGCACCCTCAAGGGAGGCGAGCAGTACTTC. This sequence encodes CASSTLKGGEQYF. The rearrangement joins TRBV7-2 to TRBJ2-5, with a weak D call TRBD2 (6 bases). With the DNA end fitting TRBJ2-7 better, the J assignment may be wrong. CDR1 SGHTA and CDR2 FQGNSA come from the germline V gene. The CDR3 sequence is 13 residues long.

This rearrangement joins TRBV15 to TRBJ1-2; D is perhaps TRBD1 (5 bases). V lost 4 bases, J lost 4 bases, and 22 bases lay in between. Germline CDR1 reads LNHNV; CDR2 reads YYDKDF (reference sequence). This CDR3 spans 17 amino acids. CDR3 DNA sequence: TGTGCCACCAGCAAAGACACTGAAAACAGGCCCTCCTATGGCTACACCTTC. Translated, it gives CATSKDTENRPSYGYTF.

There are a few counts of this clone. V usage is TRBV19 and J usage is TRBJ2-1; D remains unclear. CDR3 length equals 13 residues. Germline CDR1 and CDR2: LNHDA and SQIVND (reference sequence). V was pared by 1 base and J by 5 bases, with 6 bases between. CDR3 loop: CASSIGPDNEQFF. CDR3 DNA sequence: TGTGCCAGTAGTATAGGTCCCGACAATGAGCAGTTCTTC.

The rearrangement uses TRBV19 and TRBJ1-5; maybe TRBD1 (5 bases). Germline CDR1 is LNHDA and CDR2 is SQIVND (reference sequence). V lost 2 bases and J lost 0, with 8 bases in between. This CDR3 has 15 amino acids. Written as DNA, the CDR3 is TGTGCCAGTAGTATAAGTGGGGCTAGCAATCAGCCCCAGCATTTT. Translation: CASSISGASNQPQHF.

The rearrangement uses TRBV2 and TRBJ2-1; the match to TRBD2 covers 14 bases. Germline CDR1 reads SNHLY; CDR2 reads FYNNEI. This CDR3 region has 20 residues. V lost 5 bases to trimming and J lost 0 bases; unmatched junction nucleotides: 12. The CDR3 DNA is TGTGCCAGCAGTTCGGGCCCAGGACTAGCGGGGGGAAGCTCCTACAATGAGCAGTTCTTC. Amino acids: CASSSGPGLAGGSSYNEQFF. Variable domain in full (rest from reference TRBV2 and TRBJ2-1): EPEVTQTPSHQVTQMGQEVILRCVPISNHLYFYWYRQILGQKVEFLVSFYNNEISEKSEIFDDQFSVERPDGSNFTLKIRSTKLEDSAMYFCASSSGPGLAGGSSYNEQFFGPGTRLTVL.

The chain has TRBV5-1 and TRBJ1-1; D remains unclear. This CDR3 comprises 13 residues. Trimming took off 4 bases at V and 3 bases at J, with 10 bases between the two ends. In germline, CDR1 is SGHRS, CDR2 YFSETQ. CDR3 in DNA: TGCGCCAGCAGCCCCGACGGGTACACTGAAGCTTTCTTT. It encodes CASSPDGYTEAFF.

The chain joins TRBV5-1 to TRBJ2-3, with D possibly matching TRBD2 (7 bases). Germline V gene sequence: CDR1 SGHRS, CDR2 YFSETQ. This CDR3 is 15 amino acids long. V was shortened by 4 bases and J by 1 base, with 13 bases between the two germline ends. The CDR3 DNA sequence: TGCGCCAGCAGCGGGGGGGCTTCCCGCACAGATACGCAGTATTTT. It specifies CASSGGASRTDTQYF.

The chain couples TRBV6-1 to TRBJ1-5, with 9 bases lining up with TRBD1. V shed 7 bases and J 5 bases; nucleotides not matched to a gene: 9. Per the germline V gene, CDR1 is MNHNS and CDR2 is SASEGT. This CDR3 region has 15 residues. Here the CDR3 reads CASISWDRDYQPQHF. The CDR3 region has the DNA TGTGCCAGCATCAGTTGGGACAGGGACTATCAGCCCCAGCATTTT.

The CDR3 DNA is TGCGCCAGCAGCTTTGAGGGTAGCAATCAGCCCCAGCATTTT. Its protein is CASSFEGSNQPQHF. This rearrangement joins TRBV5-1 to TRBJ1-5, with D hard to call. Looked up from germline, CDR1 is SGHRS and CDR2 is YFSETQ. The CDR3 is 14 residues long. V was pared by 2 bases and J by 0 bases, with 6 bases between.

The chain carries TRBV7-8 and TRBJ2-2; 9 bases match TRBD2. The length of the CDR3 is 18 residues. V lost 4 bases to trimming and J lost 4 bases; unmatched junction nucleotides: 13. Germline-derived CDR1 and CDR2 are SGHVS and FQNEAQ. The CDR3 sequence is CASSSSRSAGGGTGELFF. CDR3 DNA: TGTGCCAGCAGCTCCAGTAGGTCAGCGGGAGGAGGCACCGGGGAGCTGTTTTTT.

The chain combines TRBV7-8 with TRBJ2-1; D is perhaps TRBD1 (6 bases). CDR1 and CDR2 from the germline V gene are SGHVS and FQNEAQ. V dropped 1 base and J dropped 6 bases, with 13 bases sitting between them. The CDR3 runs 15 residues. DNA for the CDR3: TGTGCCAGCAGCTTAGTTCCCAACAGGGTCAATGAGCAGTTCTTC. Translation: CASSLVPNRVNEQFF.

This rearrangement joins TRBV5-1 to TRBJ1-3; D is uncertain. This CDR3 is 14 amino acids long. Trimming took off 3 bases at V and 2 bases at J, with 9 bases between the two ends. CDR1 and CDR2 (germline): SGHRS, YFSETQ. The CDR3 nucleotides read TGCGCCAGCAGCTCTAGTTCCCCTGGAAACACCATATATTTT. Its protein product is CASSSSSPGNTIYF.

The chain couples TRBV18 to TRBJ2-4, with TRBD1 matching over 8 bases. The CDR3 has 16 amino acids. The junction had 12 bases not matched to a gene; V was cut back by 6 bases and J by 5 bases. Germline V gene sequence: CDR1 KGHSH, CDR2 LQKENI. CDR3 amino acids: CASSRRGQGNENIQYF. The CDR3 DNA follows: TGTGCCAGCTCGCGACGCGGACAGGGTAACGAAAACATTCAGTACTTC.

V and J are TRBV28 and TRBJ2-5, with a tentative D call TRBD2 (6 bases). Germline CDR1 and CDR2: MDHEN and SYDVKM. The CDR3 has 11 amino acids. V lost 3 bases and J 13 bases, leaving 12 bases between the germline ends. CDR3 DNA sequence: TGTGCCAGCAGTTTTAGAGGGACTTTGTACTTC. Its translation: CASSFRGTLYF.

The V gene is TRBV7-2, the J gene TRBJ1-1; D is ambiguous. The germline gives CDR1 SGHTA, CDR2 FQGNSA. The CDR3 contains 14 residues. Trimming shortened V by 2 bases and J by 0 bases, and 7 bases separated the two germline ends. CDR3 protein: CASSLTPVNTEAFF. CDR3 in DNA: TGTGCCAGCAGCTTAACCCCGGTGAACACTGAAGCTTTCTTT.

This clone was seen a handful of times. This chain uses TRBV28 with TRBJ1-3; 7 positions agree with TRBD1. Per germline, CDR1 MDHEN and CDR2 SYDVKM. The V segment lost 6 bases and the J segment 3 bases; nucleotides outside the gene matches: 8. The CDR3 length is 15 residues. CDR3 sequence reads: CASRPEGQSGNTIYF. The CDR3 DNA reads as TGTGCCAGCAGGCCTGAGGGACAGAGTGGAAACACCATATATTTT.

The gene calls are TRBV11-3 and TRBJ2-2; possible D gene TRBD2, 6 bases. V lost 1 base and J 6 bases, leaving 12 bases between the germline ends. The CDR3 sequence is 15 residues long. Germline V gene sequence: CDR1 SGHNT, CDR2 YENEEA. The CDR3 loop reads CASSLGGGGPGELFF. CDR3 coding DNA: TGTGCCAGCAGCTTAGGTGGGGGAGGCCCCGGGGAGCTGTTTTTT.

V and J are TRBV5-1 and TRBJ1-1; 9 nucleotides match TRBD1. The V and J ends lost 5 bases and 2 bases, in that order; junction bases with no gene match: 7. CDR1 is SGHRS and CDR2 is YFSETQ in the germline V gene. This CDR3 has 15 residues. The CDR3 DNA sequence: TGCGCCAGCAGTCGGGACAGGGTGGGCAACACTGAAGCTTTCTTT. Residues: CASSRDRVGNTEAFF.

V usage is TRBV25-1 and J usage is TRBJ1-4; 10 positions agree with TRBD1. V lost 4 bases to trimming and J lost 7 bases; unmatched junction nucleotides: 3. CDR3 size: 14 residues. CDR1 is MGHDK and CDR2 is SYGVNS in the germline V gene. The CDR3 is CASSGGQGSEKLFF. The CDR3 coding sequence is TGTGCCAGCAGTGGGGGACAGGGGAGTGAAAAACTGTTTTTT.

The gene calls are TRBV6-5 and TRBJ1-2; D not certain. Germline V gene sequence: CDR1 MNHEY, CDR2 SVGAGI. This CDR3 is 14 amino acids long. Trimming stripped 2 bases from V and 4 bases from J, with 11 bases between. The CDR3 DNA reads TGTGCCAGCAGTTACAACAGAGGAGGCTATGGCTACACCTTC. Its protein product is CASSYNRGGYGYTF.

This clone was recorded once. The chain links TRBV5-1 to TRBJ1-2; perhaps TRBD1 as D (6 bases). V lost 2 bases and J 3 bases, leaving 14 bases between the germline ends. CDR3 length equals 15 residues. The germline V gene encodes CDR1 SGHRS and CDR2 YFSETQ. In nucleotides, the CDR3 is TGCGCCAGCAGCTTAAATACAGGGCGAGACTATGGCTACACCTTC. Its translation: CASSLNTGRDYGYTF.

V usage is TRBV7-6 and J usage is TRBJ2-5; TRBD2 might be the D (5 bases). Germline V lookup: CDR1 SGHVS, CDR2 FNYEAQ. The ends were cut back, 0 bases at V and 5 bases at J, with 16 bases in the middle. The length of the CDR3 is 16 residues. The CDR3 region is CASSLAFRGAGETQYF. As DNA, the CDR3 is TGTGCCAGCAGCTTAGCATTTCGGGGAGCAGGCGAGACCCAGTACTTC.

This chain links TRBV18 with TRBJ2-5, with a weak D call TRBD1 (7 bases). Trimming took 6 bases from V and 5 from J, leaving 10 bases between them. This CDR3 has 12 amino acids. Germline V gene data show CDR1 as KGHSH and CDR2 as LQKENI. The chain's CDR3 is CASSSGGETQYF. CDR3 sequence (DNA): TGTGCCAGCTCGTCAGGGGGGGAGACCCAGTACTTC.

This chain connects TRBV7-3 to TRBJ2-3; 11 bases align to TRBD2. Losses at the gene ends were 5 bases for V and 6 bases for J; bases not matched to a gene: 10. Germline-derived CDR1 and CDR2 are SGHTA and FQGTGA. There are 16 residues in the CDR3. CDR3 bases: TGTGCCAGCAGCGCGACGGGACTAGCGGCAAGGGATACGCAGTATTTT. Protein: CASSATGLAARDTQYF.

The V and J genes are TRBV5-1 and TRBJ2-2; 7 bases are shared with TRBD1. Germline CDR1 reads SGHRS; CDR2 reads YFSETQ. The trim removed 1 base at V and 0 bases at J, leaving 6 bases unmatched. This CDR3 spans 17 amino acids. CDR3 DNA sequence: TGCGCCAGCAGCTTGTTAGGGGGCCAGGCGAACACCGGGGAGCTGTTTTTT. Its protein product is CASSLLGGQANTGELFF.